These 17 T cell receptor beta chains were all obtained from the same sample, sequenced in a study of cytomegalovirus exposure and HLA in healthy donors. Primers: 60 Vbeta forward and 13 Jbeta reverse. Repertoires were generated with immunoSEQ multiplex PCR, while TCRdb's copy carries only in-frame clones and drops some. The sample lists roughly 100,000 clones, over 9% occurring once. Input material: PBMCs. These receptors came from a man between 40 and 49 years old in good health and CMV-seropositive.

This clone was counted only a few times. V and J are TRBV19 and TRBJ2-3, with TRBD2 matching over 9 bases. V was clipped by 1 base and J by 4 bases; unmatched bases: 6. CDR1 is LNHDA, CDR2 SQIVND, per germline (reference sequence). The CDR3 is made up of 16 amino acids. The CDR3 sequence is CASSIVRTSVADTQYF. The CDR3 DNA reads as TGTGCCAGTAGTATAGTAAGGACTAGCGTGGCAGATACGCAGTATTTT.

This rearrangement joins TRBV6-5 to TRBJ2-1, with 9 bases lining up with TRBD2. The CDR3 has 15 amino acids. The V and J ends lost 3 bases and 2 bases, in that order; junction bases with no gene match: 2. Germline V gives CDR1 MNHEY, CDR2 SVGAGI. The CDR3 here is CASSYGGRAYNEQFF. The CDR3 bases are TGTGCCAGCAGTTATGGCGGGAGGGCCTACAATGAGCAGTTCTTC.

This clone has a handful of counts. The J gene is TRBJ2-7, the V gene TRBV7-8, with 8 bases that match TRBD2. V gave up 2 bases and J gave up 4 bases; unmatched junction bases: 1. The CDR3 loop spans 13 amino acids. The germline gives CDR1 SGHVS, CDR2 FQNEAQ. The CDR3 reads CASSLTSGYEQYF. As DNA, the CDR3 is TGTGCCAGCAGCTTAACTAGCGGATACGAGCAGTACTTC.

The J gene is TRBJ2-5, the V gene TRBV14, with TRBD1 as a possible D gene (6 bases). V lost 5 bases and J 3 bases, leaving 16 bases between the germline ends. The germline CDR1 and CDR2 sequences are SGHDN and FVKESK. The CDR3 runs to 15 residues. CDR3 sequence (DNA): TGTGCCAGCAGCTTACCACCGGGACATAAAGAGACCCAGTACTTC. Its protein product is CASSLPPGHKETQYF. Combining the CDR3 with reference TRBV14 and TRBJ2-5 gives the whole variable domain EAGVTQFPSHSVIEKGQTVTLRCDPISGHDNLYWYRRVMGKEIKFLLHFVKESKQDESGMPNNRFLAERTGGTYSTLKVQPAELEDSGVYFCASSLPPGHKETQYFGPGTRLLVL.

There are a few counts of this clone. The chain employs TRBV15 and TRBJ2-5; D might be TRBD1 (5 bases). Deletions cut 5 bases from V and 5 bases from J, with 12 bases between. The CDR3 length is 13 residues. Germline CDR1 and CDR2: LNHNV and YYDKDF (reference sequence). CDR3: CATSPRQRETQYF. In nucleotides, the CDR3 is TGTGCCACCAGCCCCCGACAGAGGGAGACCCAGTACTTC. Full variable domain (remainder filled in from reference TRBV15 and TRBJ2-5): DAMVIQNPRYQVTQFGKPVTLSCSQTLNHNVMYWYQQKSSQAPKLLFHYYDKDFNNEADTPDNFQSRRPNTSFCFLDIRSPGLGDTAMYLCATSPRQRETQYFGPGTRLLVL.

This clone turned up a few times. In DNA, the CDR3 is TGTGCCAGCACCGGGACCTCAGGAGGGCAGCCCCAGCATTTT. Translation: CASTGTSGGQPQHF. The chain combines TRBV6-6 with TRBJ1-5; tentative D call: TRBD1 (5 bases). This CDR3 is built from 14 residues. Trimming cost V 7 bases and J 7 bases, with 17 bases left between them. In germline, CDR1 is MNHNY, CDR2 SVGAGI (reference sequence).

The rearrangement uses TRBV5-6 and TRBJ1-1; D not resolved. The germline V gene encodes CDR1 SGHDT and CDR2 YYEEEE. CDR3 length: 13 residues. The germline V and J ends were trimmed by 4 bases and 1 base, with 8 bases remaining between them. Here the CDR3 DNA reads TGTGCCAGCAGCCGGCGACAGAACACTGAAGCTTTCTTT. Its translation: CASSRRQNTEAFF.

The chain uses TRBV6-5 and TRBJ2-7, with 9 bases matching TRBD1. The CDR3 spans 14 residues. Germline V gives CDR1 MNHEY, CDR2 SVGAGI. The ends lost 4 bases at V and 2 bases at J; junction bases unmatched: 3. This chain's CDR3 is CASSWDRATYEQYF. CDR3 DNA: TGTGCCAGCAGTTGGGACAGGGCGACCTACGAGCAGTACTTC.

The V gene is TRBV4-1, the J gene TRBJ2-5, with 8 positions matching TRBD2. The CDR3 runs to 14 residues. Germline CDR1 and CDR2: MGHRA and YSYEKL. J was trimmed by 2 bases and V by 6 bases; bases with no gene match: 5. This chain's CDR3 is CASSPGTRQETQYF. In nucleotides, the CDR3 is TGCGCCAGCAGTCCCGGGACTAGGCAAGAGACCCAGTACTTC.

This clone came up a few times. The V gene is TRBV6-1, the J gene TRBJ1-5; a weak D match, TRBD1 (6 bases). Germline values: CDR1 MNHNS, CDR2 SASEGT. The ends were cut back, 2 bases at V and 6 bases at J, with 8 bases in the middle. This CDR3 has 13 amino acids. CDR3 loop: CASSELGAQPQHF. CDR3 sequence (DNA): TGTGCCAGCAGTGAATTGGGGGCTCAGCCCCAGCATTTT.

The chain has TRBV7-9 and TRBJ2-5, with 9 bases aligning to TRBD2. The J call is doubtful: the DNA matches TRBJ2-7 better. Looked up from germline, CDR1 is SEHNR and CDR2 is FQNEAQ (reference sequence). This CDR3 region has 16 residues. CDR3 bases: TGTGCCAGCAGCTTAGGGGCTAGCGGGGTGACCTACGAGCAGTACTTC. Translated: CASSLGASGVTYEQYF.

There are a few counts of this clone. V and J are TRBV25-1 and TRBJ2-7; D remains ambiguous. The CDR3 has 12 amino acids. V was pared by 4 bases and J by 1 base, with 5 bases between. Germline V CDR1 and CDR2: MGHDK, SYGVNS. The CDR3 sequence is CASSGLSYEQYF. The CDR3 DNA sequence: TGTGCCAGCAGTGGTCTGTCCTACGAGCAGTACTTC.

The chain carries TRBV6-1 and TRBJ2-5; 8 positions match TRBD2. CDR1 is MNHNS, CDR2 SASEGT, per germline. The ends lost 8 bases at V and 5 bases at J; junction bases unmatched: 4. There are 12 residues in the CDR3. This CDR3 is CASLRGGETQYF. The CDR3 bases are TGTGCCAGCCTCCGGGGGGGGGAGACCCAGTACTTC.

V gene TRBV10-2 combines with J gene TRBJ2-1, with D perhaps matching TRBD2 (6 bases). Per the germline V gene, CDR1 is WSHSY and CDR2 is SAAADI. The V and J ends lost 5 bases and 5 bases respectively, with 16 bases between them. This CDR3 spans 15 amino acids. For the CDR3, the DNA is TGCGCCAGCAGTACGAGGGAGGAGTGGGACAATGAGCAGTTCTTC. Translation gives CASSTREEWDNEQFF.

The rearrangement uses TRBV30 and TRBJ2-7; 8 nucleotides line up with TRBD1. The CDR3 has 15 amino acids. Per germline, CDR1 GTSNPN and CDR2 SVGIG (reference sequence). Losses at the gene ends were 1 base for V and 3 bases for J; bases not matched to a gene: 8. The CDR3 coding sequence is TGTGCCTGGAGTGGGATGAGACAGGGGAACTACGAGCAGTACTTC. Its translation is CAWSGMRQGNYEQYF. The full variable domain, its missing parts supplied by reference TRBV30 and TRBJ2-7, is SQTIHQWPATLVQPVGSPLSLECTVEGTSNPNLYWYRQAAGRGLQLLFYSVGIGQISSEVPQNLSASRPQDRQFILSSKKLLLSDSGFYLCAWSGMRQGNYEQYFGPGTRLTVT.

The V gene is TRBV2, the J gene TRBJ2-7, with D unclear. The germline gives CDR1 SNHLY, CDR2 FYNNEI. Trimming removed 2 bases at V and 4 bases at J, with 3 bases between. The CDR3 is made up of 11 amino acids. DNA of the CDR3: TGTGCCAGCAGTGAACAGTACGAGCAGTACTTC. It specifies CASSEQYEQYF. The full variable domain, rest sourced from reference TRBV2 and TRBJ2-7, is EPEVTQTPSHQVTQMGQEVILRCVPISNHLYFYWYRQILGQKVEFLVSFYNNEISEKSEIFDDQFSVERPDGSNFTLKIRSTKLEDSAMYFCASSEQYEQYFGPGTRLTVT.

This clone has at least ten counts. The chain has TRBV6-1 and TRBJ1-1, with a weak D call TRBD1 (5 bases). The length of the CDR3 is 13 residues. Germline CDR1 reads MNHNS; CDR2 reads SASEGT. V lost 5 bases, J lost 6 bases, and 13 bases lay in between. CDR3 sequence (DNA): TGTGCCAGCAGTTCTCCAGGAGGGGCTGAAGCTTTCTTT. Translation gives CASSSPGGAEAFF.